The rows below give T cell receptor beta chains drawn from one sample of a study of Ad26.COV2.S vaccination and SARS-CoV-2 variants. Data came from immunoSEQ multiplex PCR; TCRdb stores just in-frame clones and leaves some out. The repertoire includes approximately 480,000 clones, roughly 85% of them detected once, and about 13% sits in the top ten. Sequencing was performed on peripheral blood, taken in a trial of Ad26.COV2.S vaccine versus placebo. The source of these receptors is a person between 18 and 65 years old who received the Ad26.COV2.S COVID-19 vaccine or a placebo. Both conserved end residues are part of each CDR3. D genes are given only for firm matches. Expanded clones get a size class; other rows say once, few or many, or leave the size out.

>TRBV6-5|TRBJ2-1|.|.
CASGQAANEQFF
TGTGCCAGCGGGCAAGCGGCCAATGAGCAGTTCTTC
>TRBV5-1|TRBJ2-7|.|.
CASSFGRVGYEQYF
TGCGCCAGCAGCTTTGGCAGGGTTGGCTACGAGCAGTACTTC
>TRBV29-1|TRBJ2-3|TRBD2|.
CSGGALAGADTQYF
TGCAGCGGCGGAGCTCTAGCGGGCGCAGATACGCAGTATTTT
>TRBV27|TRBJ1-2|.|.
CASSLFLKVGDFYGYTF
TGTGCCAGCAGTTTATTCTTGAAGGTCGGAGATTTCTATGGCTACACCTTC
>TRBV19|TRBJ1-1|.|.
CASSDILNTEAFF
TGTGCCAGTAGTGATATATTGAACACTGAAGCTTTCTTT
>TRBV7-9|TRBJ2-1|TRBD1|few
CASRQTGGFFWEQFF
TGTGCCAGCAGGCAGACAGGGGGCTTCTTTTGGGAGCAGTTCTTC
>TRBV16|TRBJ2-1|.|.
CASSQGRSSYNEQFF
TGTGCCAGCAGCCAGGGCAGGAGCTCCTACAATGAGCAGTTCTTC
>TRBV3-1/TRBV3-2|TRBJ2-3|TRBD1|.
CASSQMTGRVTDTQYF
TGTGCCAGCAGCCAGATGACAGGGCGAGTCACAGATACGCAGTATTTT
>TRBV15|TRBJ2-5|.|.
CATSLGAQETQYF
TGTGCCACCTCGCTGGGGGCACAAGAGACCCAGTACTTC
>TRBV28|TRBJ1-2|.|few
CASSLAKSGYTF
TGTGCCAGCAGTTTGGCAAAATCTGGCTACACCTTC
>TRBV5-5|TRBJ1-3|TRBD1|.
CASSLTGTAGNTIYF
TGTGCCAGCAGCTTGACCGGGACAGCTGGAAACACCATATATTTT
>TRBV5-1|TRBJ1-2|TRBD1|.
CASSLNGDRVGGGYTF
TGCGCCAGCAGCTTAAACGGAGACAGGGTAGGGGGCGGCTACACCTTC
>TRBV6-2/TRBV6-3|TRBJ2-1|.|few
CASSYRTRGTAYNEQFF
TGTGCCAGCAGTTATCGTACTCGGGGGACCGCTTACAATGAGCAGTTCTTC
>TRBV19|TRBJ2-1|TRBD2|.
CASSIVQAGGGEQFF
TGTGCCAGTAGTATAGTGCAAGCGGGAGGTGGGGAGCAGTTCTTC